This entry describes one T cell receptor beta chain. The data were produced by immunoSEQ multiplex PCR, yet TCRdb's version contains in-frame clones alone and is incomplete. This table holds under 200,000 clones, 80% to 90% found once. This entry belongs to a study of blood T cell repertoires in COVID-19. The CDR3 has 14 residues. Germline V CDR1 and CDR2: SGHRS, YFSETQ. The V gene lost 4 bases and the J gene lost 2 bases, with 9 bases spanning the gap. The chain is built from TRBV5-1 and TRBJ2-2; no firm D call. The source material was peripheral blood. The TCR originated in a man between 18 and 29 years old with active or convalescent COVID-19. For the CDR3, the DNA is TGCGCCAGCAGCCCGAGGAGCAACACCGGGGAGCTGTTTTTT. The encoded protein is CASSPRSNTGELFF.